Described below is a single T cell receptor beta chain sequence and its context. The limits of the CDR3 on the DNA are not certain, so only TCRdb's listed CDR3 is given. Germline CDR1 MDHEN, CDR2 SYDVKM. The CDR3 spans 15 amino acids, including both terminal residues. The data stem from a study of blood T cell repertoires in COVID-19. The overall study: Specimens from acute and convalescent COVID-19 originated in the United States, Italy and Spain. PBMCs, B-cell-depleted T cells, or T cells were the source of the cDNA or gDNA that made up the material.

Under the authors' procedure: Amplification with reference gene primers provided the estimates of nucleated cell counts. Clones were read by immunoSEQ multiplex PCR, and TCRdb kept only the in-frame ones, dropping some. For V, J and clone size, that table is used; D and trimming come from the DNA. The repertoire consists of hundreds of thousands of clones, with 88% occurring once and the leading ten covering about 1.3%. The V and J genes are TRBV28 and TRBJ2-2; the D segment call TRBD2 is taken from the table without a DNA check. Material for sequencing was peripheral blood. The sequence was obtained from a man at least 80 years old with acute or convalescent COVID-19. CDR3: CASSGFTLRAGELFF.